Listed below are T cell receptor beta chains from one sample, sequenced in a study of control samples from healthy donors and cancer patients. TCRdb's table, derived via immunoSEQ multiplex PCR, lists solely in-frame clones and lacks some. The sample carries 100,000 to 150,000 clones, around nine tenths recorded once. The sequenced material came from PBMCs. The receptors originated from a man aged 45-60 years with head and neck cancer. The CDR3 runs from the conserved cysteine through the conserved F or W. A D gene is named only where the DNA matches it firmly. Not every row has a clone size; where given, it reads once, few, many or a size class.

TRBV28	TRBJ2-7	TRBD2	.	CASKTSGYEQYF	TGTGCCAGCAAAACTAGCGGTTACGAGCAGTACTTC
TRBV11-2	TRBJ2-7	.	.	CASSLATGDLYEQYF	TGTGCCAGCAGCTTAGCGACGGGAGATCTATACGAGCAGTACTTC
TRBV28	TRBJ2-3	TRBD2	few	CASSLREGGGTSTDTQYF	TGTGCCAGCAGTCTCCGGGAGGGGGGGGGCACTAGCACAGATACGCAGTATTTT
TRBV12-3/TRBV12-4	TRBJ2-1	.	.	CASSFYNEQFF	TGTGCCAGCAGCTTTTACAATGAGCAGTTCTTC
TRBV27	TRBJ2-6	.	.	CASSLSGRNSVLTF	TGTGCCAGCAGTTTATCGGGACGGAATTCCGTCCTGACTTTC
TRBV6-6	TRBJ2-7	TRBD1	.	CASSPGTGKFYEQYF	TGTGCCAGCAGTCCCGGGACAGGGAAATTCTACGAGCAGTACTTC
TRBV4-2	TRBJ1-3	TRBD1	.	CASSPPSDRAAGNTIYF	TGTGCCAGCAGCCCGCCCTCCGACAGGGCGGCTGGAAACACCATATATTTT
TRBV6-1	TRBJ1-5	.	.	CASSEGAGIQPQHF	TGTGCCAGCAGTGAAGGGGCAGGGATTCAGCCCCAGCATTTT
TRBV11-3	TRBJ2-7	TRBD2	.	CASSLRGAYEQYF	TGTGCCAGCAGCTTACGGGGGGCCTACGAGCAGTACTTC
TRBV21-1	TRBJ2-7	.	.	CASSRKGECPYEQYF	TGTGCCAGCAGCAGAAAGGGGGAGTGTCCCTACGAGCAGTACTTC
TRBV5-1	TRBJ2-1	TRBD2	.	CASSTGLAGLYNEQFF	TGCGCCAGCAGCACGGGACTAGCGGGATTATACAATGAGCAGTTCTTC
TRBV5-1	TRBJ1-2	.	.	CASSLQGYGYTF	TGCGCCAGCAGCTTACAGGGCTATGGCTACACCTTC
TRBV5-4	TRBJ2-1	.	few	CASSTAGSVGEQFF	TGTGCCAGCAGCACGGCGGGTTCGGTAGGTGAGCAGTTCTTC
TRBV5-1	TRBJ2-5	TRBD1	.	CASTLGTGPGETQYF	TGCGCCAGCACCCTTGGGACAGGTCCGGGGGAGACCCAGTACTTC
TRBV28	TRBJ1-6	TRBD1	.	CASSSLGQGYSPLHF	TGTGCCAGCAGTTCCCTCGGACAGGGTTATTCACCCCTCCACTTT
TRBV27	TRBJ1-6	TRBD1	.	CASSLRDRPFLTLHF	TGTGCCAGCAGTTTAAGGGACAGGCCTTTTTTGACCCTCCACTTT
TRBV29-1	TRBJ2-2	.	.	CSVADGGRSGELFF	TGCAGCGTTGCAGATGGGGGGCGATCCGGGGAGCTGTTTTTT
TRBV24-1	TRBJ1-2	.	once	CATSEGGLTYGYTF	TGTGCCACCAGTGAGGGGGGACTGACGTATGGCTACACCTTC
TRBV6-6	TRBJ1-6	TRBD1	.	CATLDRSYNSPLHF	TGTGCCACTCTGGACAGGTCCTATAATTCACCCCTCCACTTT
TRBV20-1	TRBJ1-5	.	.	CSARVDQPQHF	TGCAGTGCTAGAGTCGACCAGCCCCAGCATTTT
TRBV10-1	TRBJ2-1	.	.	CASSSADTYNEQFF	TGCGCCAGCAGTTCAGCGGACACTTACAATGAGCAGTTCTTC
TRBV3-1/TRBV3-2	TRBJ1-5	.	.	CASSPLRGVQPQHF	TGTGCCAGCAGCCCTTTAAGAGGGGTTCAGCCCCAGCATTTT
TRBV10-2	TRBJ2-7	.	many	CASKDRAYEQYF	TGCGCCAGCAAGGACAGAGCCTACGAGCAGTACTTC
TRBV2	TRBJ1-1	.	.	CASTKESTWTANTEAFF	TGTGCCAGCACCAAAGAGTCGACATGGACAGCGAACACTGAAGCTTTCTTT
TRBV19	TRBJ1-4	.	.	CASSTRATNEKLFF	TGTGCCAGTAGTACGAGGGCGACTAATGAAAAACTGTTTTTT
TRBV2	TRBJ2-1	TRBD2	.	CASIPEREGSYNEQFF	TGTGCCAGCATACCAGAGCGGGAGGGCTCCTACAATGAGCAGTTCTTC
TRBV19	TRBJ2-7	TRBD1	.	CASSIGTGPYEQYF	TGTGCCAGTAGTATTGGGACAGGGCCCTACGAGCAGTACTTC
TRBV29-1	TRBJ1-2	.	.	CSAGGQNYGYTF	TGCAGCGCGGGGGGGCAGAATTACGGCTACACCTTC
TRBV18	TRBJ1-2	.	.	CASSPSQITDGYTF	TGTGCCAGCTCACCTTCTCAGATCACCGATGGCTACACCTTC
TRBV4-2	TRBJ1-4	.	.	CASSQERGYSEKLFF	TGTGCCAGCAGCCAAGAGAGGGGCTATAGTGAAAAACTGTTTTTT
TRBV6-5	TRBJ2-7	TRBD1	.	CASRDRRTGSYEQYF	TGTGCCAGCAGGGACCGAAGGACAGGGTCCTACGAGCAGTACTTC
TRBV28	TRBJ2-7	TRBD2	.	CASTPARAGGRFYEQYF	TGTGCCAGCACCCCCGCTAGGGCGGGAGGCAGATTTTACGAGCAGTACTTC
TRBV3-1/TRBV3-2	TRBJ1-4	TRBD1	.	CASSQRQTGGSEKLFF	TGTGCCAGCAGCCAAAGACAGACAGGGGGCAGTGAAAAACTGTTTTTT
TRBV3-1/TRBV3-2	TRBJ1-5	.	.	CASSQGGQPQHF	TGTGCCAGCAGCCAAGGTGGACAGCCCCAGCATTTT
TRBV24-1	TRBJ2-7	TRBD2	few	CATSDPGGDSYEQYF	TGTGCCACCAGTGATCCCGGGGGGGACTCCTACGAGCAGTACTTC
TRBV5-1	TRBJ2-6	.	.	CASSFAGANVLTF	TGCGCCAGCAGCTTTGCAGGGGCCAACGTCCTGACTTTC
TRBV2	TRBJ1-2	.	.	CASIMGQGLIINYGYTF	TGTGCCAGCATAATGGGGCAGGGATTAATTATTAACTATGGCTACACCTTC
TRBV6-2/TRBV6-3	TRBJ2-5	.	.	CASSYSGGQETQYF	TGTGCCAGCAGTTACAGCGGTGGCCAAGAGACCCAGTACTTC
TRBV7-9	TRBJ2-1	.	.	CASSSPTTSSYNEQFF	TGTGCCAGCAGCTCCCCAACTACCAGCTCCTACAATGAGCAGTTCTTC
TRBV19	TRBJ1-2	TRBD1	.	CASSIRGGGDYGYTF	TGTGCCAGTAGTATCAGGGGGGGCGGCGACTATGGCTACACCTTC
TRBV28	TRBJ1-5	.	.	CASSLATGNQPQHF	TGTGCCAGCAGTTTAGCGACAGGTAATCAGCCCCAGCATTTT
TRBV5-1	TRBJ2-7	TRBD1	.	CASSRQPGQSDYEQYF	TGCGCCAGCAGCCGTCAACCGGGACAGAGCGACTACGAGCAGTACTTC